This T cell receptor beta chain is from a study of early T cells in non-severe SARS-CoV-2 infection. The study, taken as a whole, reports: Matching results from VDJdb favored anti-spike CD8 responses, leaving private and CD4 specificities undetected.

TCRdb used MiXCR to reprocess the 5' RACE reads, holding one entry per CDR3 protein. The sample contains about 54,000 distinct CDR3 sequences, 5% to 7.5% of which appear only once. The germline V and J ends were trimmed by 5 bases and 3 bases, with 6 bases remaining between them. Germline values: CDR1 SGHTA, CDR2 FQGNSA. The CDR3 extends over 12 amino acids. This clonotype appeared many times. What it recognizes is unknown. The sample in question was whole blood, obtained at baseline. The receptor was isolated from an adult who was a healthcare worker with PCR-confirmed SARS-CoV-2 infection or an uninfected control (not recorded which). The J gene is TRBJ2-3, the V gene TRBV7-2; D possibly corresponds to TRBD2 (5 bases). Written as DNA, the CDR3 is TGTGCCAGCAGCCGGGGAACAGATACGCAGTATTTT. Translation gives CASSRGTDTQYF.